The entry that follows covers one T cell receptor (beta chain) sequence. Its antigen remains unidentified. The data originate from a study of OX40 agonist ivuxolimab in advanced cancers. Study-level background: An agonistic human IgG2 monoclonal antibody against OX40 (CD134) was given.

The germline CDR1 and CDR2 sequences are SGHNT and YYREEE (reference sequence). The CDR3 runs to 13 residues. After removal of 1 base from V and 6 bases from J, the junction contained 1 base not matched to a gene. Clones were sequenced by immunoSEQ multiplex PCR, and TCRdb holds only the in-frame ones, with some missing. The sample has 90,000 to 100,000 clones, about nine tenths seen once. The study's findings and limits: Expanded peripheral T cell antigen specificity was not determined.

The sequenced sample was CD4+ or CD8+ T cells sorted from blood, obtained in a trial of the OX40 agonist ivuxolimab. The chain is built from TRBV5-4 and TRBJ2-7; 10 positions match TRBD2. The receptor was isolated from an adult with an advanced solid tumor such as melanoma, head and neck, liver or kidney cancer. CDR3 loop: CASSLSSGSEQYF. The CDR3 DNA follows: TGTGCCAGCAGCTTGTCTAGCGGGAGCGAGCAGTACTTC.